These T cell receptor beta chains were read from a single sample in a study of blood T cell repertoires in COVID-19. Profiling relied on immunoSEQ multiplex PCR, and the TCRdb table lists in-frame clones only, not all of them. The sample holds a few hundred thousand clones, about 90% seen once. The sample was PBMCs or T cells enriched from blood (not recorded which). These receptors all come from a woman in her twenties or thirties who had recovered from COVID-19. CDR3s include the opening cysteine and the closing phenylalanine or tryptophan. A D gene is named only where the DNA matches it firmly. Clone size is shown for a subset of rows, as once, few, many or a class of expanded clone.

15	TRBV28	-	TRBJ1-1	-	CASSLLAGMNTEAFF	TGTGCCAGCAGTTTATTGGCAGGCATGAACACTGAAGCTTTCTTT
15	TRBV2	-	TRBJ1-4	-	CASSERAGNNEKLFF	TGTGCCAGCAGTGAAAGGGCAGGGAATAATGAAAAACTGTTTTTT
15	TRBV4-1	TRBD1	TRBJ2-5	-	CASSQEGTGVGTQYF	TGCGCCAGCAGCCAAGAGGGGACAGGGGTGGGGACCCAGTACTTC
14	TRBV6-5	-	TRBJ1-2	-	CASRTGGGPWGYTF	TGTGCCAGCAGAACCGGGGGGGGACCTTGGGGCTACACCTTC
16	TRBV7-2	-	TRBJ1-5	-	CASSPRRGASNQPQHF	TGTGCCAGCAGCCCGAGACGGGGGGCAAGCAATCAGCCCCAGCATTTT
14	TRBV30	TRBD1	TRBJ1-4	-	CAWSPHTTGVKLFF	TGTGCCTGGAGTCCCCATACGACAGGGGTAAAACTGTTTTTT
17	TRBV30	TRBD2	TRBJ2-2	-	CAWNPGTSGINTGELFF	TGTGCCTGGAATCCCGGGACTAGCGGAATCAACACCGGGGAGCTGTTTTTT
12	TRBV4-3	-	TRBJ2-1	-	CASSQDAGALFF	TGCGCCAGCAGCCAAGATGCGGGGGCCCTGTTCTTC
14	TRBV11-2	-	TRBJ2-1	-	CASSSLGQAGSKFF	TGTGCCAGCAGCTCCTTAGGTCAGGCCGGGAGCAAGTTCTTC
15	TRBV19	-	TRBJ1-5	few	CASSIQGLSNQPQHF	TGTGCCAGTAGTATCCAGGGGCTTAGTAATCAGCCCCAGCATTTT
13	TRBV12-3/TRBV12-4	-	TRBJ1-2	-	CASSLGDYRGYTF	TGTGCCAGCAGTTTAGGGGACTACCGAGGCTACACCTTC
15	TRBV19	TRBD1	TRBJ1-5	-	CASSAQGASNQPQHF	TGTGCCAGTAGTGCCCAGGGGGCGAGCAATCAGCCCCAGCATTTT
16	TRBV7-9	-	TRBJ2-2	-	CASNLPLGGNTGELFF	TGTGCCAGCAACCTACCTCTTGGCGGGAACACCGGGGAGCTGTTTTTT
14	TRBV19	-	TRBJ1-1	few	CASSEGWLYTEAFF	TGTGCCAGTAGCGAGGGTTGGCTGTACACTGAAGCTTTCTTT
16	TRBV28	TRBD1	TRBJ1-3	-	CASTLSGTGTGNTIYF	TGTGCCAGCACTTTGAGCGGGACAGGGACCGGAAACACCATATATTTT
15	TRBV7-8	-	TRBJ2-7	once	CASSLSPGEDYEQYF	TGTGCCAGCAGCTTAAGTCCAGGGGAAGACTACGAGCAGTACTTC
15	TRBV18	-	TRBJ2-7	once	CASSPGMGQGGQSSF	TGTGCCAGCTCACCGGGGATGGGACAAGGGGGACAAAGTTCCTTC
14	TRBV10-1	-	TRBJ1-5	-	CASRDCDSNQPQHF	TGCGCCAGCAGGGATTGTGACTCCAATCAGCCCCAGCATTTT
15	TRBV19	TRBD2	TRBJ2-1	-	CASSRLAGGYNEQFF	TGTGCCAGTAGTAGACTAGCGGGGGGTTACAATGAGCAGTTCTTC
21	TRBV12-2	-	TRBJ2-3	-	CASRLGPDPSGTSGGATKQYF	TGTGCAAGTCGCTTAGGGCCCGATCCGAGCGGAACTAGCGGGGGGGCTACTAAACAGTATTTT
14	TRBV30	TRBD2	TRBJ2-3	-	CAWSGAGGTDTQYF	TGTGCCTGGAGTGGCGCGGGGGGCACAGATACGCAGTATTTT
14	TRBV2	TRBD2	TRBJ2-7	-	CASRQRGAIYEQYF	TGTGCCAGCAGACAGCGGGGGGCCATATACGAGCAGTACTTC
12	TRBV3-1/TRBV3-2	-	TRBJ1-1	-	CASSRVRGEAFF	TGTGCCAGCAGCAGAGTACGGGGGGAAGCTTTCTTT
13	TRBV12-3/TRBV12-4	TRBD1	TRBJ1-2	-	CASSSTGVRGYTF	TGTGCCAGCAGTTCGACAGGGGTACGTGGCTACACCTTC
13	TRBV6-1	-	TRBJ1-1	-	CASSDPMNTEAFF	TGTGCCAGCAGTGACCCAATGAACACTGAAGCTTTCTTT
15	TRBV28	TRBD1	TRBJ1-2	-	CASSLLDRDYYGYTF	TGTGCCAGCAGTCTCCTCGACAGGGACTACTATGGCTACACCTTC
14	TRBV6-2/TRBV6-3	TRBD1	TRBJ1-1	once	CASSQRGQNTEAFF	TGTGCCAGCAGTCAAAGGGGGCAGAACACTGAAGCTTTCTTT
15	TRBV6-4	-	TRBJ2-1	-	CASSDPGAGHNEQFF	TGTGCCAGCAGTGACCCAGGGGCTGGGCACAATGAGCAGTTCTTC
14	TRBV19	-	TRBJ1-4	-	CASRTEATNEKLFF	TGTGCCAGTAGAACGGAGGCAACTAATGAAAAACTGTTTTTT
13	TRBV28	-	TRBJ1-2	-	CASNEGHLYGYTF	TGTGCCAGCAATGAGGGACACCTCTATGGCTACACCTTC
16	TRBV3-1/TRBV3-2	-	TRBJ2-1	-	CASSQVHKTSFAEQFF	TGTGCCAGCAGCCAAGTCCACAAGACTAGTTTCGCTGAGCAGTTCTTC
13	TRBV11-2	-	TRBJ2-3	-	CASSLVSPDTQYF	TGTGCCAGCAGCTTAGTTAGCCCAGATACGCAGTATTTT
16	TRBV4-1	TRBD1	TRBJ2-3	-	CASSQAGQGAGDTQYF	TGCGCCAGCAGCCAAGCGGGACAGGGGGCAGGAGATACGCAGTATTTT
13	TRBV7-9	-	TRBJ2-2	-	CASSSVNTGELFF	TGTGCCAGCAGCTCGGTGAACACCGGGGAGCTGTTTTTT
15	TRBV7-9	-	TRBJ2-1	-	CASSLASNPGGRQFF	TGTGCCAGCAGCTTAGCCTCAAACCCCGGGGGTAGGCAGTTCTTC
15	TRBV7-2	TRBD1	TRBJ2-7	once	CASSTNRGRMNEQYF	TGTGCCAGCAGCACTAACAGGGGGCGCATGAACGAGCAGTACTTC
18	TRBV10-3	TRBD2	TRBJ2-3	-	CAISESLTSGGSTDTQYF	TGTGCCATCAGTGAGTCATTAACTAGCGGGGGGAGCACAGATACGCAGTATTTT
16	TRBV19	-	TRBJ1-4	-	CASSIGAAATNEKLFF	TGTGCCAGTAGTATAGGGGCCGCAGCAACTAATGAAAAACTGTTTTTT
14	TRBV3-1/TRBV3-2	-	TRBJ2-5	-	CASSQVGAQETQYF	TGTGCCAGCAGCCAAGTGGGGGCCCAAGAGACCCAGTACTTC
13	TRBV6-5	-	TRBJ2-5	-	CASRRGWLETQYF	TGTGCCAGCCGGAGGGGCTGGTTGGAGACCCAGTACTTC
17	TRBV4-3	TRBD1	TRBJ1-2	-	CASSQEDLGQGRRGYTF	TGCGCCAGCAGCCAAGAGGACCTGGGACAGGGGAGAAGGGGCTACACCTTC
14	TRBV10-3	-	TRBJ2-2	-	CAISSGQKGGELFF	TGTGCCATCAGTTCCGGACAGAAAGGCGGGGAGCTGTTTTTT
13	TRBV5-1	TRBD1	TRBJ1-1	-	CASQGAVNTEAFF	TGCGCCAGTCAGGGGGCAGTAAACACTGAAGCTTTCTTT
15	TRBV7-2	TRBD2	TRBJ2-5	-	CASSLQGREGETQYF	TGTGCCAGCAGCTTGCAGGGGCGGGAGGGAGAGACCCAGTACTTC
15	TRBV4-1	TRBD1	TRBJ1-4	-	CASSQMGQPNEKLFF	TGCGCCAGCAGCCAAATGGGACAGCCTAATGAAAAACTGTTTTTT
18	TRBV4-3	TRBD1	TRBJ1-5	few	CASSQDPTAGGMYQPQHF	TGCGCCAGCAGCCAAGATCCCACGGCAGGGGGGATGTATCAGCCCCAGCATTTT
12	TRBV7-2	-	TRBJ1-5	-	CASSSSEEPQHF	TGTGCCAGCAGCTCCAGTGAGGAGCCCCAGCATTTT
14	TRBV25-1	TRBD1	TRBJ1-2	-	CASSPQGQGLGYTF	TGTGCCAGCAGCCCCCAAGGACAGGGCTTGGGCTACACCTTC
16	TRBV18	TRBD1	TRBJ1-1	-	CASSDGQGARSTEAFF	TGTGCCAGCTCGGACGGACAGGGGGCTCGGAGCACTGAAGCTTTCTTT
11	TRBV15	-	TRBJ2-7	-	CATSSSYEQYF	TGTGCCACCAGCTCCTCGTACGAGCAGTACTTC